What follows are 9 T cell receptor beta chains derived from one specimen sequenced in a study of cytomegalovirus exposure and HLA in healthy donors. This PCR relied on a set of 60 Vbeta primers and 13 Jbeta primers. The method was immunoSEQ multiplex PCR; TCRdb's version includes in-frame clones alone and lacks a portion of them. This sample carries 90,000 to 150,000 clones, about two thirds of them seen once, and the ten largest clones take roughly 8.2%. Sequencing was performed on PBMCs. All receptors derive from a middle-aged woman in good health and CMV-seropositive.

V is TRBV6-5 and J is TRBJ1-1; possibly TRBD1 for D (6 bases). The germline V gene encodes CDR1 MNHEY and CDR2 SVGAGI. The V gene lost 7 bases and the J gene lost 5 bases, with 14 bases spanning the gap. This CDR3 has 13 residues. CDR3 DNA: TGTGCCAGCACTAAACCAGGGGTAACTGAAGCTTTCTTT. This gives the protein CASTKPGVTEAFF.

This clone was detected a few times. The chain joins TRBV5-4 to TRBJ1-2, with D hard to call. Trimming left V 4 bases short and J 2 bases short, with 18 bases between. The CDR3 is made up of 16 amino acids. The germline V gene encodes CDR1 SGHNT and CDR2 YYREEE (reference sequence). The CDR3 spells CASSQPRGGRNYGYTF. For the CDR3, the DNA is TGTGCCAGCAGCCAGCCCCGGGGAGGAAGGAACTATGGCTACACCTTC.

The gene calls are TRBV2 and TRBJ2-5, with TRBD2 as a possible D gene (5 bases). V was trimmed by 3 bases and J by 4 bases, leaving 12 bases between them. Germline V CDR1 and CDR2: SNHLY, FYNNEI. The CDR3 is 14 residues long. CDR3 sequence: CASSEDPRGETQYF. The CDR3 nucleotides are TGTGCCAGCAGTGAGGATCCTCGGGGAGAGACCCAGTACTTC.

The V and J genes are TRBV2 and TRBJ1-2, with 11 positions matching TRBD1. Trimming at V came to 5 bases and at J to 0 bases, leaving 11 bases not matched to a gene. The CDR3 loop spans 18 amino acids. Germline CDR1 and CDR2: SNHLY and FYNNEI. CDR3 sequence (DNA): TGTGCCAGCAGTCACTCTCCGGGACAGGGGGGAACTAACTATGGCTACACCTTC. Amino acid sequence: CASSHSPGQGGTNYGYTF.

The gene calls are TRBV27 and TRBJ1-2; possible D gene TRBD1, 6 bases. Germline V gene data show CDR1 as MNHEY and CDR2 as SMNVEV (reference sequence). This CDR3 is 14 amino acids long. Trimming stripped 5 bases from V and 2 bases from J, with 12 bases between. Here the CDR3 reads CASSPPTGNYGYTF. Written as DNA, the CDR3 is TGTGCCAGCAGTCCACCCACAGGGAACTATGGCTACACCTTC.

V usage is TRBV5-4 and J usage is TRBJ1-1; D gene unclear. CDR1 is SGHNT, CDR2 YYREEE, per germline (reference sequence). The CDR3 sequence is 14 residues long. V lost 4 bases to trimming and J lost 2 bases, with 12 bases between them. The DNA of the CDR3 is TGTGCCAGCAGCCCCTTCCTAGGAAACACTGAAGCTTTCTTT. Residues: CASSPFLGNTEAFF.

The rearrangement joins TRBV2 to TRBJ1-5, with 8 bases that match TRBD1. In germline, CDR1 is SNHLY, CDR2 FYNNEI. The CDR3 is made up of 15 amino acids. Unmatched junction bases numbered 8, after V lost 5 bases and J lost 5 bases. The CDR3 nucleotides are TGTGCCAGCAGTCCCCGGCAGGGGGCTTATCAGCCCCAGCATTTT. Protein: CASSPRQGAYQPQHF.

CDR3 loop: CASSVDSYEQYF. The CDR3 DNA reads TGTGCCAGCAGCGTGGACAGTTACGAGCAGTACTTC. The chain couples TRBV5-4 to TRBJ2-7; weak D call: TRBD1 (6 bases). Germline CDR1 SGHNT, CDR2 YYREEE (reference sequence). This CDR3 spans 12 amino acids. V was cut by 4 bases and J by 4 bases, with 9 bases left in between.

The chain joins TRBV7-2 to TRBJ1-5; a weak D match, TRBD1 (5 bases). Germline V gives CDR1 SGHTA, CDR2 FQGNSA. V was clipped by 5 bases and J by 5 bases, with 10 bases between them. The CDR3 length is 13 residues. The CDR3 sequence: CASSLQGDQPQHF. CDR3 nucleotides: TGTGCCAGCAGCCTCCAGGGCGATCAGCCCCAGCATTTT.